In its sample, the clone carrying this TCR beta chain was seen a few times. Antigen unknown. Template material for amplifying TCR beta CDR3 regions consisted of RNA transcripts. The TCR CDR3 was amplified in a first-round RT-PCR using the HTBI primer set. TCRdb reanalysed the multiplex PCR reads using MiXCR and keeps one entry per CDR3 protein. Found here are hundreds of thousands of distinct CDR3 sequences, about 22% of them singletons; the top ten hold around 47%. The diagnostic basis comprised clinical symptoms, serum thyroxine and TRAb, thyroid ultrasound and orbital computed tomography. This entry belongs to a study of T cells in Graves' hyperthyroidism and ophthalmopathy. The wider study: Peripheral blood draws took place at initial diagnosis, ahead of any treatment.

Study-level results: Onset of ophthalmopathy came a median approximately 6 months after the model predicted it.

Trimming took 4 bases from V and 4 from J; bases not matched to a gene: 6. Germline assignment: CDR1 KGHDR and CDR2 SFDVKD. The CDR3 contains 15 residues. The chain carries TRBV24-1 and TRBJ2-1, with 7 bases that match TRBD1. The TCR was taken from a woman aged 70-85 years with Graves' ophthalmopathy. Sequences were obtained from blood. The CDR3 loop is CATSDPGTVYNEQFF. In DNA form, the CDR3 reads TGTGCCACCAGTGACCCCGGGACAGTTTACAATGAGCAGTTCTTC.